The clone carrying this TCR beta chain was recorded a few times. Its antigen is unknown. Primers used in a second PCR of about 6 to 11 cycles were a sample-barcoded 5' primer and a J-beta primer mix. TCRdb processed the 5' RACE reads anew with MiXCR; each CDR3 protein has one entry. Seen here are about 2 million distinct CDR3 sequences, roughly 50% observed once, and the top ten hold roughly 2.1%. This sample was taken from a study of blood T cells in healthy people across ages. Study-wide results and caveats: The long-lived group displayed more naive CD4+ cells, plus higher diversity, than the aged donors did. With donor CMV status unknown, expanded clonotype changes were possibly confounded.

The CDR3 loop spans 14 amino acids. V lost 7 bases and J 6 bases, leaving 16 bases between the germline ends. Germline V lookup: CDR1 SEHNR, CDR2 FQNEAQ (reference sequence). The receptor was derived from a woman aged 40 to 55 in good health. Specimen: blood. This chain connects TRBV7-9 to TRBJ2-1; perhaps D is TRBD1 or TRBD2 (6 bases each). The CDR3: CASNLKGGGNEQFF. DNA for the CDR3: TGTGCCAGCAACCTAAAGGGGGGTGGCAATGAGCAGTTCTTC.